This passage covers 14 T cell receptor beta chains from one sample sequenced in a study of T cell clones after liver transplantation. Here immunoSEQ multiplex PCR was the method, and the copy in TCRdb shows in-frame clones only, minus some. The sample gives around 78,000 clones, less than 90% of which show up once; approximately 2.8% is in the top ten. Sequencing used CD4+ T cells from blood, obtained at the 22-month timepoint. Source of these receptors: a human patient who received a liver transplant. Some T cells here may be from the graft donor.

This clone turned up a few times. This chain connects TRBV7-2 to TRBJ2-2; possible D gene TRBD2, 5 bases. Germline V gene data show CDR1 as SGHTA and CDR2 as FQGNSA. This CDR3 comprises 16 residues. Between the trimmed V and J ends, which lost 4 bases and 0 bases, there was a span of 12 bases. Here the CDR3 DNA reads TGTGCCAGCAGCTCTCGGACTGGAACGAACACCGGGGAGCTGTTTTTT. This gives the protein CASSSRTGTNTGELFF.

The chain uses TRBV11-3 and TRBJ2-7; D remains unclear. This CDR3 is 11 amino acids long. Trimming removed 5 bases at V and 3 bases at J, with 5 bases between. Germline V lookup: CDR1 SGHNT, CDR2 YENEEA. The chain's CDR3 is CASSRLYEQYF. The DNA of the CDR3 is TGTGCCAGCAGCCGCCTCTACGAGCAGTACTTC. The full variable domain, completed using reference TRBV11-3 and TRBJ2-7, is EAGVVQSPRYKIIEKKQPVAFWCNPISGHNTLYWYLQNLGQGPELLIRYENEEAVDDSQLPKDRFSAERLKGVDSTLKIQPAELGDSAVYLCASSRLYEQYFGPGTRLTVT.

This clone was counted a single time. This sequence joins TRBV10-3 and TRBJ2-5; D is possibly TRBD1 (5 bases). The V and J ends lost 2 bases and 10 bases respectively, with 11 bases between them. Germline V lookup: CDR1 ENHRY, CDR2 SYGVKD. CDR3 size: 12 residues. The CDR3: CAISEVSGHQYF. For the CDR3, the DNA is TGTGCCATCAGTGAGGTCTCCGGACACCAGTACTTC.

The chain recombines TRBV18 with TRBJ2-7; no reliable D call. Trimming left V 3 bases short and J 6 bases short, with 15 bases between. This CDR3 is built from 14 residues. Per germline, CDR1 KGHSH and CDR2 LQKENI. The CDR3 sequence: CASSPGSSKGEQYF. The CDR3 DNA sequence: TGTGCCAGCTCACCGGGAAGTTCAAAAGGCGAGCAGTACTTC. Complete variable domain (other parts from reference TRBV18 and TRBJ2-7): NAGVMQNPRHLVRRRGQEARLRCSPMKGHSHVYWYRQLPEEGLKFMVYLQKENIIDESGMPKERFSAEFPKEGPSILRIQQVVRGDSAAYFCASSPGSSKGEQYFGPGTRLTVT.

The rearrangement uses TRBV25-1 and TRBJ1-6, with D unclear. The CDR3 sequence is 14 residues long. The V gene lost 1 base and the J gene lost 3 bases, with 4 bases spanning the gap. Germline V gene data show CDR1 as MGHDK and CDR2 as SYGVNS. DNA of the CDR3: TGTGCCAGCAGTGAATCCCGCTATAATTCACCCCTCCACTTT. It is translated as CASSESRYNSPLHF.

V usage is TRBV25-1 and J usage is TRBJ2-5; 9 nucleotides match TRBD2. Germline V lookup: CDR1 MGHDK, CDR2 SYGVNS. This CDR3 has 15 amino acids. The junction had 3 bases not matched to a gene; V was cut back by 3 bases and J by 1 base. CDR3 region: CASSEEGLAQETQYF. The CDR3 DNA is TGTGCCAGCAGTGAGGAGGGACTAGCCCAAGAGACCCAGTACTTC.

The chain couples TRBV6-5 to TRBJ2-7; perhaps TRBD2 as D (5 bases). V lost 5 bases to trimming and J lost 7 bases, with 9 bases between them. CDR3 length: 11 amino acids. Germline CDR1 and CDR2: MNHEY and SVGAGI. CDR3 sequence reads: CASSVTGEQYF. DNA of the CDR3: TGTGCCAGCAGTGTCACGGGGGAGCAGTACTTC.

This chain connects TRBV6-6 to TRBJ1-5; maybe TRBD1 (5 bases). This CDR3 comprises 16 residues. V shed 0 bases and J shed 2 bases, with 11 bases lying between them. Looked up from germline, CDR1 is MNHNY and CDR2 is SVGAGI (reference sequence). CDR3 region: CASSYSYGGGNQPQHF. CDR3 DNA sequence: TGTGCCAGCAGTTACTCATACGGGGGGGGCAATCAGCCCCAGCATTTT.

The chain joins TRBV12-1 to TRBJ2-1. TRBV12-1 is marked as a pseudogene. The CDR3 extends over 12 amino acids. CDR3: CASRPKDHEQFF. The DNA for the CDR3 is TGTGCCAGCCGCCCCAAGGACCATGAGCAGTTCTTC.

This chain uses TRBV11-2 with TRBJ2-2, with a tentative D call TRBD1 (6 bases). V lost 4 bases and J lost 2, with 20 bases in between. CDR1 is SGHAT, CDR2 FQNNGV, per germline. This CDR3 has 18 amino acids. This CDR3 reads CASSSGALLGANTGELFF. CDR3 coding DNA: TGTGCCAGCAGCTCCGGTGCATTGCTGGGGGCAAACACCGGGGAGCTGTTTTTT.

For this clone: The sample contains more than one DNA sequence encoding this CDR3. The V and J genes are TRBV29-1 and TRBJ1-1; a possible D gene is TRBD1 (6 bases). Trimming left V 5 bases short and J 1 base short, with 11 bases between. This CDR3 is 13 amino acids long. Germline V CDR1 and CDR2: SQVTM, ANQGSEA. The CDR3 sequence is CSVSRTENTEAFF. The CDR3 DNA follows: TGCAGCGTTTCCAGGACAGAGAACACTGAAGCTTTCTTT.

V is TRBV7-9 and J is TRBJ2-2; TRBD1 matches at 7 bases. V trimming: 7 bases; J trimming: 1 base; junction bases outside the gene matches: 6. The CDR3 runs 15 residues. Germline-derived CDR1 and CDR2 are SEHNR and FQNEAQ (reference sequence). CDR3: CASNLGTVNTGELFF. The CDR3 DNA reads TGTGCCAGCAACCTCGGGACAGTGAACACCGGGGAGCTGTTTTTT.

This clone has only one observation. The CDR3 protein is CASSRLAGGRSDTQYF. As DNA, the CDR3 is TGTGCCAGCAGCCGACTAGCGGGGGGTCGATCAGATACGCAGTATTTT. This chain connects TRBV7-2 to TRBJ2-3; 13 positions agree with TRBD2. After removal of 5 bases from V and 4 bases from J, the junction contained 6 bases not matched to a gene. Germline CDR1 is SGHTA and CDR2 is FQGNSA. The CDR3 is 16 amino acids.

The chain carries TRBV4-3 and TRBJ1-2; tentatively, D is TRBD1 (6 bases). Germline loops: CDR1 LGHNA, CDR2 YSLEER. Trimming cost V 4 bases and J 4 bases, with 13 bases left between them. This CDR3 has 14 amino acids. The CDR3 DNA is TGCGCCAGCAGCCCACGGGGGGGGCTCTATGGCTACACCTTC. It translates to CASSPRGGLYGYTF.